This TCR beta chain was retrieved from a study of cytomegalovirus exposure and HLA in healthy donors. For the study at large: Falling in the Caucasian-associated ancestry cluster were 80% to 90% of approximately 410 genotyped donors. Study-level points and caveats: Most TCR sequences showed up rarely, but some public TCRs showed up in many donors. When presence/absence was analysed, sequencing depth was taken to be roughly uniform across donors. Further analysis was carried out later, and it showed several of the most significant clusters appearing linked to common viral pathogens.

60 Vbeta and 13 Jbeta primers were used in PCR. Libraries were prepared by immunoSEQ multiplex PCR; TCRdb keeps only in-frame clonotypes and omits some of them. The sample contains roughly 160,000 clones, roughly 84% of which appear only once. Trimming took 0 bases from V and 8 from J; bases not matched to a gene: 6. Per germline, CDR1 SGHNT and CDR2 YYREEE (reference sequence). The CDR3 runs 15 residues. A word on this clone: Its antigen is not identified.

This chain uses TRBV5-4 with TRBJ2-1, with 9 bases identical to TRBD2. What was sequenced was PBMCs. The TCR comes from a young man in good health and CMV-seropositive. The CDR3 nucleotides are TGTGCCAGCAGCTTGGGTGGTAAGCGGGAGGATGAGCAGTTCTTC. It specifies CASSLGGKREDEQFF.